This TCR beta chain is drawn from a study of a mutant IDH1 vaccine in newly diagnosed glioma (dated by TCRdb to the early 2020s). Study-level background: In the chemotherapy-containing groups, vaccination started alongside temozolomide cycles, whereas in patients who had radiotherapy alone it started 4-6 weeks after radiotherapy. Of the 25 to 35 patients who were treated, 62.5% were male and around 40% were female, and the mean age was approximately 40 years. Prior to enrollment, patients had been given standard therapy consisting of radiotherapy alone, temozolomide alone, or radiochemotherapy with temozolomide, with the combination given to most patients. Visit V12 was the week-35 safety follow-up and visit V13 was the week-47 end of study. Peripheral blood was collected at six visits: V03 (baseline), V05, V07, V10, V12 and V13. Longitudinal TCRB deep sequencing was done for 25 to 30 treated patients, wherever samples were available for exploratory analyses. The paper as a whole reports these results and caveats: The authors noted that analyses of patient blood samples could not be reproduced because of sample limitations. Immune responses induced by the vaccine were seen in more than 85% of patients across multiple MHC alleles. PBMC samples for TCRB deep sequencing were selected based on availability. Changes in the top peripheral T cell clonotypes picked up by TCRB sequencing did not appear to be linked to pseudoprogression.

Preparation of the library involved the immunoSEQ multiplex PCR assay. Rearranged TCR beta chain sequences were amplified with the hsTCRB Kit following the manufacturer's protocol. An Illumina MiSeq was used to sequence the TCRB libraries. The paper's data handling went like this. Demultiplexing, trimming and gene mapping were performed with the kit vendor's proprietary platform. TCRdb stores this immuneACCESS table with in-frame sequences only. Part of the clones is absent; in the studies checked, under half of the shortfall reflects unresolved V genes, and no reason is known for the rest. V and J calls and clone size are those listed in that table; D and trimming were worked out from the DNA. The sample table contains 25,000 or so clones; only one count was recorded for 84% of them. The top ten constitute over 2.5% of the sample. This clone appeared a few times. This receptor's antigen is unknown. Per-base quality was not reported, and no clone a single base away is much larger than it.

In light of the paper, this sample's time point label describes: week 47, end of study. Each vaccine dose was 300 ug of a 20-mer mutant IDH1 peptide in Montanide, given subcutaneously with topical imiquimod. Patients received eight vaccinations in weeks 1, 3, 5, 7, 11, 15, 19 and 23, corresponding to visits V03 through V10. Newly diagnosed WHO grade 3 or 4 IDH1-mutant astrocytomas showing loss of nuclear ATRX were present in the donors. The samples were drawn from NOA16, a multicentre, single-arm, open-label phase I trial in Germany that tested a mutant IDH1 peptide vaccine in humans for the first time. The DNeasy Blood and Tissue Kit was used to extract genomic DNA from EDTA blood for TCRB sequencing. The clonotype comes from a man aged 40-49 years with glioma. This specimen was PBMCs, taken from a glioma patient whose treatment included an IDH1 peptide vaccine.

The sequenced DNA: TGTGCCAGCAGTGTATCGGGGAGCGCCGGGGAGCTGTTTTTT. This is translated as CASSVSGSAGELFF. The receptor chain draws on TRBV6-4 and TRBJ2-2, with TRBD2 as a weak D call on 5 bases. The trim is 4 bases for V and 6 bases for J, with a gap of 12 bases between the germline ends. Reading from cysteine to phenylalanine, the CDR3 counts 14 amino acids. Only the CDR3 DNA stays, 42 bases, in frame from base 1. CDR1 and CDR2, looked up from the germline V gene, are MRHNA and SNTAGT.